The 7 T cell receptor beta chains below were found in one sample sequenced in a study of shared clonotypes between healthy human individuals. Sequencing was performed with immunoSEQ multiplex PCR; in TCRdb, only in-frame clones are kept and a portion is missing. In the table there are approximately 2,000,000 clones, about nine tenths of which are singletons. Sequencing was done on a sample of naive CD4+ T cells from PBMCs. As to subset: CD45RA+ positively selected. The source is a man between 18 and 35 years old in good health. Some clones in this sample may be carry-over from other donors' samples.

Here the CDR3 DNA reads TGTGCCAGCACCTCCCCCCCCGGCACAGATACGCAGTATTTT. Translating gives CASTSPPGTDTQYF. The chain carries TRBV9 and TRBJ2-3; D ambiguous. The CDR3 has 14 amino acids. Per the germline V gene, CDR1 is SGDLS and CDR2 is YYNGEE. Trimming cost V 6 bases and J 1 base, with 12 bases left between them.

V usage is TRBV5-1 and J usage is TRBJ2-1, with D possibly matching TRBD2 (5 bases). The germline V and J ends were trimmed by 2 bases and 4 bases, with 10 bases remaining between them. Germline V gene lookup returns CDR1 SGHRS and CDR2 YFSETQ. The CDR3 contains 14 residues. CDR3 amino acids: CASSFRTGYNEQFF. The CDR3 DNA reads TGCGCCAGCAGCTTCAGGACTGGTTACAATGAGCAGTTCTTC.

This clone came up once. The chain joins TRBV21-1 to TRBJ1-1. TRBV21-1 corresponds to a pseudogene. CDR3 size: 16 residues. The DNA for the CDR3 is TGTGCCAGCAGCCCCGGACGGGGAATTAAGAACACTGAAGCTTTCTTT. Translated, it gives CASSPGRGIKNTEAFF.

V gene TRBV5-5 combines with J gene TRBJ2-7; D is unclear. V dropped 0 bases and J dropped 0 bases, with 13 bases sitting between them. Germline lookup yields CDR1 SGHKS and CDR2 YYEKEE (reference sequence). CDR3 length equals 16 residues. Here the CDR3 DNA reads TGTGCCAGCAGCTTGGCGTCTAGTCCTAGCTCCTACGAGCAGTACTTC. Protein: CASSLASSPSSYEQYF.

CDR3 sequence: CASSPAGSYNEQFF. DNA for the CDR3: TGCGCCAGCAGCCCTGCGGGCTCCTACAATGAGCAGTTCTTC. This sequence joins TRBV4-1 and TRBJ2-1; D might be TRBD2 (5 bases). Trimming stripped 4 bases from V and 0 bases from J, with 7 bases between. This CDR3 is built from 14 residues. The germline V gene encodes CDR1 MGHRA and CDR2 YSYEKL.

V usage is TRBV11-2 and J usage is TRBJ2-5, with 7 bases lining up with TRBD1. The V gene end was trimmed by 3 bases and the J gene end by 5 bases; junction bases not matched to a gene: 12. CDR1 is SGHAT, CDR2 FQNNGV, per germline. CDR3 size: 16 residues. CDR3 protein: CASSFPETGPWETQYF. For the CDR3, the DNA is TGTGCCAGCAGCTTCCCCGAGACAGGGCCGTGGGAGACCCAGTACTTC. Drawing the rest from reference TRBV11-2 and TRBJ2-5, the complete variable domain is EAGVAQSPRYKIIEKRQSVAFWCNPISGHATLYWYQQILGQGPKLLIQFQNNGVVDDSQLPKDRFSAERLKGVDSTLKIQPAKLEDSAVYLCASSFPETGPWETQYFGPGTRLLVL.

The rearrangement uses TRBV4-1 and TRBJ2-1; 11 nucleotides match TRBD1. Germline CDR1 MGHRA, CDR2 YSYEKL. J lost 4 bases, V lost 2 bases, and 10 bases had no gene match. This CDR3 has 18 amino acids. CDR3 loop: CASSQLSTGTGGYNEQFF. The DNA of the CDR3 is TGCGCCAGCAGCCAACTATCCACCGGGACAGGGGGGTACAATGAGCAGTTCTTC.